The next 32 T cell receptor beta chains were all read from a single sample in a study of PD-L1 blockade in urothelial cancer. The assay was immunoSEQ multiplex PCR, and TCRdb's table has in-frame clones only and misses some. The repertoire consists of roughly 120,000 clones, with 70% to 85% occurring once and the leading ten covering roughly 3.5%. Time point denoted: pretreatment peripheral blood. This specimen consisted of PBMCs, obtained around atezolizumab (anti-PD-L1) treatment. Source of these receptors: a man in his fifties with urothelial cancer.

The chain uses TRBV18 and TRBJ2-1; TRBD2 matches at 7 bases. The CDR3 loop spans 17 amino acids. CDR1 and CDR2 (germline): KGHSH, LQKENI. With 1 base clipped from V and 0 bases from J, the junction kept 6 bases outside the gene matches. The CDR3 loop reads CASSPRTGGSSYNEQFF. In nucleotides, the CDR3 is TGTGCCAGCTCACCACGGACGGGGGGAAGCTCCTACAATGAGCAGTTCTTC.

The CDR3 coding sequence is TGTGCCAGTAGAAATAATCCCCAGGACTGGGGCTCTGGAAACACCATATATTTT. This codes for CASRNNPQDWGSGNTIYF. The genes are TRBV19 and TRBJ1-3; unclear D gene. With 6 bases removed from V and 0 bases from J, the gap between germline ends came to 21 bases. From germline, CDR1 is LNHDA and CDR2 SQIVND (reference sequence). The CDR3 has 18 residues.

The rearrangement links TRBV5-1 to TRBJ2-3; unclear D gene. Germline V CDR1 and CDR2: SGHRS, YFSETQ. This CDR3 has 13 residues. Deletions cut 4 bases from V and 4 bases from J, with 10 bases between. CDR3 protein: CASSKDQADTQYF. In DNA form, the CDR3 reads TGCGCCAGCAGCAAAGACCAGGCAGATACGCAGTATTTT.

This clone was detected a few times. The genes are TRBV19 and TRBJ2-5; 11 nucleotides match TRBD2. Germline values: CDR1 LNHDA, CDR2 SQIVND (reference sequence). This CDR3 has 16 amino acids. Trimming at V came to 5 bases and at J to 4 bases, leaving 9 bases not matched to a gene. CDR3: CASSFRLAGSPETQYF. CDR3 DNA sequence: TGTGCCAGTAGTTTCAGACTAGCGGGAAGTCCAGAGACCCAGTACTTC.

The genes are TRBV15 and TRBJ2-1, with 15 bases lining up with TRBD2. CDR1 is LNHNV, CDR2 YYDKDF, per germline (reference sequence). The CDR3 sequence is 16 residues long. The V and J ends lost 3 bases and 8 bases, in that order; junction bases with no gene match: 5. The CDR3 DNA is TGTGCCACCAGCAGGGGGACTAGCGGGAGGTCTGATGAGCAGTTCTTC. Protein sequence: CATSRGTSGRSDEQFF. Full variable domain (remainder filled in from reference TRBV15 and TRBJ2-1): DAMVIQNPRYQVTQFGKPVTLSCSQTLNHNVMYWYQQKSSQAPKLLFHYYDKDFNNEADTPDNFQSRRPNTSFCFLDIRSPGLGDTAMYLCATSRGTSGRSDEQFFGPGTRLTVL.

J is TRBJ2-2 and V is TRBV7-2, with TRBD2 identical over 9 bases. Losses at the gene ends were 5 bases for V and 3 bases for J; bases not matched to a gene: 4. CDR3 length: 15 residues. Germline V CDR1 and CDR2: SGHTA, FQGNSA. The CDR3 region is CASSEIAGDTGELFF. The CDR3 DNA follows: TGTGCCAGCAGCGAGATAGCGGGAGACACCGGGGAGCTGTTTTTT.

This sequence joins TRBV7-9 and TRBJ2-1; a weak D match, TRBD2 (7 bases). V was pared by 7 bases and J by 7 bases, with 23 bases between. This CDR3 contains 16 residues. The germline V gene encodes CDR1 SEHNR and CDR2 FQNEAQ (reference sequence). CDR3 sequence reads: CASTTRGSGGGNEQFF. Written as DNA, the CDR3 is TGTGCCAGCACCACGCGCGGGAGCGGAGGGGGGAATGAGCAGTTCTTC.

This clone was recorded at least ten times. CDR3 DNA sequence: TGTGCCAGCAGCTCCTACTCGGGAGAGGGTCTACCGGGCAATGAGCAGTTCTTC. This translates into CASSSYSGEGLPGNEQFF. The chain joins TRBV11-3 to TRBJ2-1; tentative D call: TRBD2 (6 bases). The V gene lost 4 bases and the J gene lost 6 bases, with 25 bases spanning the gap. This CDR3 has 18 residues. Germline lookup yields CDR1 SGHNT and CDR2 YENEEA.

The count of this clone is one. This sequence joins TRBV7-2 and TRBJ1-1; no clear D. The V end was cut by 8 bases, the J end by 4 bases, with 14 bases between. Germline CDR1 and CDR2: SGHTA and FQGNSA. The length of the CDR3 is 13 residues. CDR3 loop: CASLRKRTTEAFF. CDR3 in DNA: TGTGCCAGCCTCAGAAAGCGGACCACTGAAGCTTTCTTT. The full variable domain, in which reference TRBV7-2 and TRBJ1-1 provide the parts outside the CDR3, is GAGVSQSPSNKVTEKGKDVELRCDPISGHTALYWYRQSLGQGLEFLIYFQGNSAPDKSGLPSDRFSAERTGGSVSTLTIQRTQQEDSAVYLCASLRKRTTEAFFGQGTRLTVV.

This chain links TRBV4-2 with TRBJ2-7, with D possibly TRBD1 on 5 matching bases. V was cut by 4 bases and J by 3 bases, with 10 bases left in between. The germline gives CDR1 LGHNA, CDR2 YNFKEQ. The CDR3 sequence is 13 residues long. The CDR3 loop reads CASSPTGSYEQYF. CDR3 nucleotide sequence: TGTGCCAGCAGCCCTACAGGAAGCTACGAGCAGTACTTC.

This clone has only a few counts. The chain combines TRBV18 with TRBJ2-3, with TRBD2 matching over 7 bases. CDR1 is KGHSH and CDR2 is LQKENI in the germline V gene. The CDR3 has 14 residues. Germline trimming cut 5 bases from V and 0 bases from J; bases unmatched to any gene: 2. CDR3 nucleotide sequence: TGTGCCAGCTCAGAAGCGGGAAGCACAGATACGCAGTATTTT. It codes for CASSEAGSTDTQYF.

The rearrangement joins TRBV7-9 to TRBJ2-5; D is perhaps TRBD2 (5 bases). Trimming took off 5 bases at V and 1 base at J, with 11 bases between the two ends. Germline V CDR1 and CDR2: SEHNR, FQNEAQ (reference sequence). CDR3 length equals 14 residues. The DNA for the CDR3 is TGTGCCAGCAGCAGGCGGGCCGGCCAAGAGACCCAGTACTTC. Translated: CASSRRAGQETQYF.

V usage is TRBV29-1 and J usage is TRBJ2-1, with D possibly TRBD2 on 5 matching bases. CDR3 length equals 13 residues. Trimming cost V 4 bases and J 0 bases, with 7 bases left between them. The germline CDR1 and CDR2 sequences are SQVTM and ANQGSEA. Here the CDR3 DNA reads TGCAGCGTTGGTGGGAGCTCCTACAATGAGCAGTTCTTC. It yields the protein CSVGGSSYNEQFF.

About this clone itself: Other DNA sequences within the sample encode an identical CDR3. This chain links TRBV9 with TRBJ2-1; D is unresolved. CDR1 SGDLS and CDR2 YYNGEE come from the germline V gene. V lost 0 bases and J lost 7, with 8 bases in between. This CDR3 has 13 amino acids. The CDR3 coding sequence is TGTGCCAGCAGCGTAGACCACGGGAATGAGCAGTTCTTC. Amino acid sequence: CASSVDHGNEQFF.

The chain links TRBV7-9 to TRBJ2-2; the match to TRBD1 covers 9 bases. This CDR3 is built from 15 residues. V shed 6 bases, J shed 6 bases, and the junction held 8 bases outside the gene matches. The germline CDR1 and CDR2 sequences are SEHNR and FQNEAQ (reference sequence). The CDR3 sequence: CASSSDRGLAGELFF. The CDR3 DNA is TGTGCCAGCAGTTCGGACAGGGGTCTTGCCGGGGAGCTGTTTTTT.

The CDR3, as DNA: TGTGCCAGCTCCCCCGGGGAAAACTATGGCTACACCTTC. Protein sequence: CASSPGENYGYTF. This sequence joins TRBV18 and TRBJ1-2; D unresolved. The CDR3 totals 13 residues. V lost 6 bases and J lost 2, with 10 bases in between. Germline V CDR1 and CDR2: KGHSH, LQKENI.

The chain has TRBV20-1 and TRBJ2-7, with D uncertain. The CDR3 extends over 11 amino acids. The V gene lost 3 bases and the J gene lost 4 bases, with 7 bases spanning the gap. The V gene's germline CDR1 is DFQATT and CDR2 SNEGSKA (reference sequence). The CDR3 spells CSARQAYEQYF. The CDR3 bases are TGCAGTGCTAGGCAGGCTTACGAGCAGTACTTC.

The CDR3 protein is CASSFPGQGGNEQFF. The CDR3 region has the DNA TGTGCCAGCAGCTTTCCGGGACAGGGCGGCAATGAGCAGTTCTTC. J is TRBJ2-1 and V is TRBV7-9; 9 bases are shared with TRBD1. The CDR3 is 15 residues long. With V trimmed by 3 bases and J by 6 bases, 6 bases remained unmatched. Germline V CDR1 and CDR2: SEHNR, FQNEAQ (reference sequence).

This clone is a singleton in its sample. V and J are TRBV18 and TRBJ1-1; possible D gene TRBD1, 6 bases. This CDR3 has 13 amino acids. CDR1 is KGHSH, CDR2 LQKENI, per germline. V lost 7 bases to trimming and J lost 4 bases, with 13 bases between them. As DNA, the CDR3 is TGTGCCAGCTTCCGGACAGCGAGCACTGAAGCTTTCTTT. Translation gives CASFRTASTEAFF.

This chain connects TRBV5-4 to TRBJ2-3; 7 positions agree with TRBD2. This CDR3 is 16 amino acids long. Germline lookup yields CDR1 SGHNT and CDR2 YYREEE (reference sequence). With V trimmed by 0 bases and J by 2 bases, 6 bases remained unmatched. The DNA of the CDR3 is TGTGCCAGCAGCTTGGGCGTAGCGGGCATCACAGATACGCAGTATTTT. Its translation is CASSLGVAGITDTQYF.

The genes are TRBV14 and TRBJ2-3, with 8 bases lining up with TRBD2. The junction had 9 bases not matched to a gene; V was cut back by 1 base and J by 6 bases. CDR1 is SGHDN, CDR2 FVKESK, per germline. The CDR3 has 16 residues. The CDR3 loop is CASSQVEREGRDTQYF. CDR3 DNA: TGTGCCAGCAGCCAAGTGGAACGGGAGGGCCGGGATACGCAGTATTTT.

This clone was observed a handful of times. The chain couples TRBV7-2 to TRBJ2-5; no reliable D call. This CDR3 comprises 14 residues. CDR1 is SGHTA, CDR2 FQGNSA, per germline. The V end was cut by 2 bases, the J end by 1 base, with 8 bases between. The CDR3 DNA reads as TGTGCCAGCAGCTTACATTACACCCAAGAGACCCAGTACTTC. Its translation: CASSLHYTQETQYF.

The chain recombines TRBV29-1 with TRBJ2-3; 8 bases fit TRBD2. The CDR3 runs to 14 residues. V dropped 4 bases and J dropped 5; count of bases not matched to a gene: 8. The germline CDR1 and CDR2 sequences are SQVTM and ANQGSEA. Here the CDR3 reads CSVGAPTSEDTQYF. CDR3 nucleotide sequence: TGCAGCGTTGGGGCCCCGACTAGCGAAGATACGCAGTATTTT.

This chain connects TRBV29-1 to TRBJ1-1; D not certain. Germline lookup yields CDR1 SQVTM and CDR2 ANQGSEA. The CDR3 totals 11 residues. V was trimmed by 3 bases and J by 4 bases, leaving 6 bases between them. CDR3 DNA sequence: TGCAGCGTTGACAGGCGCACTGAAGCTTTCTTT. This codes for CSVDRRTEAFF.

This clone was seen once. The gene calls are TRBV28 and TRBJ2-1; 10 bases map to TRBD2. Germline values: CDR1 MDHEN, CDR2 SYDVKM. The CDR3 sequence is 15 residues long. With 4 bases clipped from V and 12 bases from J, the junction kept 12 bases outside the gene matches. In nucleotides, the CDR3 is TGTGCCAGCAGTTCCGACAGCGGGAGGGGCGTCGGGCAGTTCTTC. Its translation is CASSSDSGRGVGQFF.

J is TRBJ2-1 and V is TRBV28; 10 bases align to TRBD2. Germline CDR1 is MDHEN and CDR2 is SYDVKM. The CDR3 has 17 amino acids. Germline trimming cut 5 bases from V and 6 bases from J; bases unmatched to any gene: 13. This chain's CDR3 is CASSGFLTSGIPNEQFF. CDR3 DNA: TGTGCCAGCAGTGGATTTCTTACTAGCGGGATCCCCAATGAGCAGTTCTTC.

The gene calls are TRBV19 and TRBJ1-1; tentatively, D is TRBD1 (5 bases). Trimming removed 5 bases from V and 3 bases from J, with 13 bases in between. This CDR3 spans 14 amino acids. CDR1 is LNHDA, CDR2 SQIVND, per germline (reference sequence). For the CDR3, the DNA is TGTGCCAGTAGTGCTCAGTCAGGGTACACTGAAGCTTTCTTT. Encoded protein: CASSAQSGYTEAFF.

This chain uses TRBV28 with TRBJ2-1; 10 nucleotides align to TRBD2. Germline trimming cut 3 bases from V and 14 bases from J; bases unmatched to any gene: 4. The V gene's germline CDR1 is MDHEN and CDR2 SYDVKM. The CDR3 length is 12 residues. CDR3 region: CASSLLAGVEFF. The CDR3 DNA sequence: TGTGCCAGCAGTTTGCTAGCGGGAGTGGAGTTCTTC. Complete variable domain (other parts from reference TRBV28 and TRBJ2-1): DVKVTQSSRYLVKRTGEKVFLECVQDMDHENMFWYRQDPGLGLRLIYFSYDVKMKEKGDIPEGYSVSREKKERFSLILESASTNQTSMYLCASSLLAGVEFFGPGTRLTVL.

The V gene is TRBV11-3, the J gene TRBJ2-5; tentatively, D is TRBD1 (6 bases). Trimming removed 3 bases at V and 2 bases at J, with 13 bases between. CDR3 length equals 15 residues. Germline-derived CDR1 and CDR2 are SGHNT and YENEEA. CDR3 residues: CASSLHRDTQETQYF. The CDR3 nucleotides are TGTGCCAGCAGCTTGCACCGGGACACTCAAGAGACCCAGTACTTC.

The V gene is TRBV5-1, the J gene TRBJ2-3; 10 nucleotides align to TRBD2. Germline V CDR1 and CDR2: SGHRS, YFSETQ. The length of the CDR3 is 20 residues. V shed 6 bases, J shed 10 bases, and the junction held 29 bases outside the gene matches. This CDR3 is CASKESPSSSGSSRSQAQYF. The CDR3 coding sequence is TGCGCCAGCAAGGAAAGTCCCTCATCTAGCGGGAGCTCCAGGTCCCAGGCGCAGTATTTT.

This clone was counted a single time. The chain carries TRBV5-6 and TRBJ2-7, with unresolved D. The germline V and J ends were trimmed by 5 bases and 3 bases, with 6 bases remaining between them. The germline gives CDR1 SGHDT, CDR2 YYEEEE. The CDR3 spans 11 residues. CDR3 protein: CASSDFYEQYF. CDR3 in DNA: TGTGCCAGCAGTGACTTCTACGAGCAGTACTTC.

The chain is built from TRBV2 and TRBJ1-1; TRBD1 might be the D (6 bases). This CDR3 region has 14 residues. Trimming stripped 6 bases from V and 4 bases from J, with 15 bases between. The germline gives CDR1 SNHLY, CDR2 FYNNEI. The CDR3 spells CASRARTEGTEAFF. CDR3 nucleotides: TGTGCCAGCAGGGCCCGGACAGAGGGCACTGAAGCTTTCTTT. Full variable domain (outside the CDR3, taken from reference TRBV2 and TRBJ1-1): EPEVTQTPSHQVTQMGQEVILRCVPISNHLYFYWYRQILGQKVEFLVSFYNNEISEKSEIFDDQFSVERPDGSNFTLKIRSTKLEDSAMYFCASRARTEGTEAFFGQGTRLTVV.